A single count supports the clone carrying this T cell receptor (beta chain). The CDR3 covers 17 residues. Germline V gene sequence: CDR1 MNHNS, CDR2 SASEGT. V shed 4 bases and J 0 bases; nucleotides not matched to a gene: 6. Methods used by the authors: Estimation of nucleated cell counts was performed using reference gene primer amplification. The assay was immunoSEQ multiplex PCR, and TCRdb's table has in-frame clones only and misses some. From that table come the V and J calls and clone size; the DNA was used to work out D and trimming. The repertoire holds some 100,000 clones, with approximately 91% as singletons. The sample comes from a study of blood T cell repertoires in COVID-19. Study background: From the United States, Italy and Spain came samples of acute and convalescent COVID-19. Sources were T cells, B-cell-depleted T cells, or PBMCs; the material itself was cDNA or gDNA.

Material for sequencing was peripheral blood. The chain has TRBV6-1 and TRBJ1-6; 7 bases match TRBD1. This receptor was obtained from a woman in her fifties or sixties with acute or convalescent COVID-19. The CDR3 DNA sequence: TGTGCCAGCAGTGTTACGAACAGGGGCTCCTATAATTCACCCCTCCACTTT. This gives the protein CASSVTNRGSYNSPLHF.